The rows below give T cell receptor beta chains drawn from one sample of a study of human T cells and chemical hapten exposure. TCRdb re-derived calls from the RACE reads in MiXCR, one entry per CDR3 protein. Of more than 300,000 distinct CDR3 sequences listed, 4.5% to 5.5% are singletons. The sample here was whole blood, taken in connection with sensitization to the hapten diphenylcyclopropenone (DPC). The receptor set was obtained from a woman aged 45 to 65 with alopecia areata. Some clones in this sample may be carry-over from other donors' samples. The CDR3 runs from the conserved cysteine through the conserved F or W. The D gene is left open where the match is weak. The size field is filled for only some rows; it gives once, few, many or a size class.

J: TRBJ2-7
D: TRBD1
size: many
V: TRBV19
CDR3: CASTDPGGGDEQYF
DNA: TGTGCCAGTACCGATCCAGGGGGCGGGGACGAGCAGTACTTC

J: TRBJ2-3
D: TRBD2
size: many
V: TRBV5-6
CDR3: CASSFPLSGGLTDTQYF
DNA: TGTGCCAGCAGCTTCCCCCTGAGCGGGGGCCTCACAGATACGCAGTATTTT

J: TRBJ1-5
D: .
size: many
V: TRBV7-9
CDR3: CASSLDRTANQPQHF
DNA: TGTGCCAGCAGCTTAGACCGGACAGCCAATCAGCCCCAGCATTTT

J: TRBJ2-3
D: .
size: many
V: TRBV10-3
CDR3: CAISDLGKDTQYF
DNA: TGTGCCATCAGTGACTTGGGGAAAGATACGCAGTATTTT

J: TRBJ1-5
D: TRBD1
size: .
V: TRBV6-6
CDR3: CASSSPRQGRQPQHF
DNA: TGTGCCAGCAGTTCCCCCCGACAGGGGCGCCAGCCCCAGCATTTT

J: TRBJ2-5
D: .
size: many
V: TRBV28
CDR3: CASSFSGGQKETQYF
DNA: TGTGCCAGCAGTTTCAGTGGAGGACAGAAAGAGACCCAGTACTTC

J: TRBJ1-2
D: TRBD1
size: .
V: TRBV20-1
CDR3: CSAGTTGAYYGYTF
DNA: TGCAGTGCCGGTACAACAGGGGCATACTATGGCTACACCTTC

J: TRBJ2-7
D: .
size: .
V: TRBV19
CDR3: CASSTLGANYEQYF
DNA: TGTGCCAGTAGTACTCTCGGGGCTAACTACGAGCAGTACTTC

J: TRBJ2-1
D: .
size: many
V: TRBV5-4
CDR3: CASTGLGAGRDEQFF
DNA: TGTGCCAGCACCGGCCTAGGAGCGGGTAGGGATGAGCAGTTCTTC

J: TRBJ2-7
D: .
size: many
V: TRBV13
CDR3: CASSATTVAPYEQYF
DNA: TGTGCCAGCAGCGCCACCACCGTAGCGCCCTACGAGCAGTACTTC

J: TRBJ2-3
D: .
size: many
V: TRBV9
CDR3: CASSVTSIADTQYF
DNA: TGTGCCAGCAGCGTGACAAGTATTGCAGATACGCAGTATTTT

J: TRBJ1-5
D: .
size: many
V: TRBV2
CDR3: CASSSQGWESNQPQHF
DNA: TGTGCCAGCAGTTCACAGGGTTGGGAAAGCAATCAGCCCCAGCATTTT

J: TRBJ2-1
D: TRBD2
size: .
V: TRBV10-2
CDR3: CASSAQGGSYNEQFF
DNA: TGCGCCAGCAGCGCCCAGGGCGGGAGTTACAATGAGCAGTTCTTC

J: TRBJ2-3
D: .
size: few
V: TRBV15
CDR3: CATSKERNTDTQYF
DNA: TGTGCCACCAGCAAGGAACGGAACACAGATACGCAGTATTTT

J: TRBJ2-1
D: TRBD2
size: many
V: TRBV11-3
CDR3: CASSLGLAGGWNEQFF
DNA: TGTGCCAGCAGCCTGGGACTAGCGGGAGGATGGAATGAGCAGTTCTTC

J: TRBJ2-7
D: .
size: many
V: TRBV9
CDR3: CASSDGRGYEQYF
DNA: TGTGCCAGCAGCGACGGACGGGGCTACGAGCAGTACTTC

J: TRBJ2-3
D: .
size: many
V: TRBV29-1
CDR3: CSVEVWGTQYF
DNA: TGCAGCGTTGAAGTGTGGGGTACGCAGTATTTT

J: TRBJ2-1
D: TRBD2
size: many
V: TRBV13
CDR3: CASSPSPGGHLEQFF
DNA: TGTGCCAGCAGCCCTTCTCCGGGGGGGCATCTTGAGCAGTTCTTC

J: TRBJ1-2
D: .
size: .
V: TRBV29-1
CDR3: CSVVLGGLGGYTF
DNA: TGCAGCGTTGTGCTTGGGGGGCTTGGTGGCTACACCTTC

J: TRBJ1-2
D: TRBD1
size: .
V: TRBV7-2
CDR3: CASRGDREENYGYTF
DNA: TGTGCCAGCAGGGGTGACAGGGAAGAGAACTATGGCTACACCTTC

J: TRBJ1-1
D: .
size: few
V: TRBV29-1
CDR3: CSVENLMNTEAFF
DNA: TGCAGCGTTGAAAATCTTATGAACACTGAAGCTTTCTTT

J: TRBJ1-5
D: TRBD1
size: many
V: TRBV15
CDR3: CATSRDTGGGEPQHF
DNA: TGTGCCACCAGCAGAGATACAGGGGGCGGTGAGCCCCAGCATTTT

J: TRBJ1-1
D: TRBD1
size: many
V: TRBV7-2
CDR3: CASTTQGQGTEAFF
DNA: TGTGCCAGCACTACACAGGGGCAGGGGACTGAAGCTTTCTTT

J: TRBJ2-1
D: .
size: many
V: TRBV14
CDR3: CASSPSWSSSYNEQFF
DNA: TGTGCCAGCAGCCCAAGTTGGAGCAGCTCCTACAATGAGCAGTTCTTC

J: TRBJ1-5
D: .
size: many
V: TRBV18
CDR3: CASSPRELSNQPQHF
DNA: TGTGCCAGCTCACCACGGGAGCTAAGTAATCAGCCCCAGCATTTT

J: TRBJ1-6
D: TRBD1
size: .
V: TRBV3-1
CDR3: CASSFRGQGDSPLHF
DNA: TGTGCCAGCAGCTTTCGGGGACAGGGGGATTCACCCCTCCACTTT

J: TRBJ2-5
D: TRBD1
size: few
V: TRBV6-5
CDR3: CASRSGTGGKETQYF
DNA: TGTGCCAGCAGATCCGGGACAGGGGGTAAAGAGACCCAGTACTTC

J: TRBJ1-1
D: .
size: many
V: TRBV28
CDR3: CASSLRGGVTEAFF
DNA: TGTGCCAGCAGTTTACGGGGGGGTGTAACTGAAGCTTTCTTT

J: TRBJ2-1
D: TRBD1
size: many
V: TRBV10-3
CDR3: CAISGTGTVDEQFF
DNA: TGTGCCATCTCGGGGACAGGGACGGTCGATGAGCAGTTCTTC

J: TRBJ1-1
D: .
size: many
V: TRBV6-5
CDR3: CASKLGQLNTEAFF
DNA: TGTGCCAGCAAGCTAGGACAGCTGAACACTGAAGCTTTCTTT

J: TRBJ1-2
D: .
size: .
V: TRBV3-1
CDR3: CASSQEWRGNGYTF
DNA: TGTGCCAGCAGCCAAGAGTGGAGGGGTAATGGCTACACCTTC

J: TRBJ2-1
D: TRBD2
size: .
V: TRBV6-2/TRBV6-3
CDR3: CASSTSSGGSYNEQFF
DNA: TGTGCCAGCAGTACCTCTAGCGGGGGCTCCTACAATGAGCAGTTCTTC

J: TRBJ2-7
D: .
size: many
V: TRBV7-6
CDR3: CASSYEQYF
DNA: TGTGCCAGCTCCTACGAGCAGTACTTC

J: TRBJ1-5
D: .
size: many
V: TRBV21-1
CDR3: CASRPTYPPRGRNQPQHF
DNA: TGTGCCAGCAGACCGACCTACCCTCCCCGGGGGCGGAATCAGCCCCAGCATTTT

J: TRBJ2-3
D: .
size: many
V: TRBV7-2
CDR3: CASVRDTFSTDTQYF
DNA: TGTGCCAGCGTTAGGGACACCTTCAGCACAGATACGCAGTATTTT

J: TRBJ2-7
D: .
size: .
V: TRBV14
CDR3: CASSQERGNEQYF
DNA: TGTGCCAGCAGCCAAGAACGGGGGAACGAGCAGTACTTC